A selection of T cell receptor beta chains follows, all from one sample in a study of OX40 agonist ivuxolimab in advanced cancers. Clones were sequenced by immunoSEQ multiplex PCR, and TCRdb holds only the in-frame ones, with some missing. Seen here are tens of thousands of clones, 86% observed once, and the top ten hold around a quarter. Sample: CD4+ or CD8+ T cells sorted from blood, taken in a trial of the OX40 agonist ivuxolimab. Receptors originate from an adult with an advanced solid tumor such as melanoma, head and neck, liver or kidney cancer. Both conserved end residues are part of each CDR3. Each record gives: clone size, J gene, D gene, V gene, CDR3 protein, CDR3 DNA. A D gene is named only where the DNA matches it firmly. Size tells how often a clone was seen (once, few, many) or the class of an expanded clone, and some rows leave it out.

>-|TRBJ1-1|-|TRBV19
CATEGGRWGTEAFF
TGTGCCACCGAGGGGGGCCGTTGGGGCACTGAAGCTTTCTTT
>-|TRBJ2-1|-|TRBV11-3
CASSARGRGNEQFF
TGTGCCAGCAGCGCTAGGGGGAGAGGCAATGAGCAGTTCTTC
>-|TRBJ2-1|TRBD2|TRBV27
CASSPSGSGSNYEQFF
TGTGCCAGCAGTCCCTCAGGGAGCGGGAGTAACTATGAGCAGTTCTTC
>once|TRBJ1-2|TRBD1|TRBV28
CASSFKFSGQVHLYGYTF
TGTGCCAGCAGTTTCAAATTTTCAGGACAGGTTCATCTTTATGGCTACACCTTC
>-|TRBJ2-7|-|TRBV28
CALSGGSEQYF
TGTGCCCTGTCCGGGGGCAGCGAGCAGTACTTC
>-|TRBJ2-1|TRBD2|TRBV4-3
CASSLGLGVNEQFF
TGCGCCAGCAGCCTAGGACTAGGGGTCAATGAGCAGTTCTTC
>-|TRBJ1-5|-|TRBV4-2
CASSQVQANNQPQHF
TGTGCCAGCAGCCAAGTCCAGGCGAACAATCAGCCCCAGCATTTT
>few|TRBJ1-1|-|TRBV13
CASGQGGSEAFF
TGTGCCAGCGGGCAGGGAGGATCTGAAGCTTTCTTT
>-|TRBJ2-4|TRBD2|TRBV4-1
CASSQVGLIAKNIQYF
TGCGCCAGCAGCCAAGTGGGACTAATAGCCAAAAACATTCAGTACTTC
>-|TRBJ2-1|-|TRBV4-1
CASSQERLVSNEQFF
TGCGCCAGCAGCCAAGAACGGCTAGTAAGCAATGAGCAGTTCTTC
>-|TRBJ1-2|-|TRBV11-1
CASSLGSGTYGYTF
TGTGCCAGCAGCTTAGGTTCGGGTACCTATGGCTACACCTTC
>-|TRBJ1-5|-|TRBV6-5
CASSVRGNQPQHF
TGTGCCAGCAGTGTGAGGGGGAATCAGCCCCAGCATTTT
>-|TRBJ1-1|-|TRBV5-6
CASSEGTYEAFF
TGTGCCAGCAGCGAAGGGACGTACGAAGCTTTCTTT
>-|TRBJ1-5|-|TRBV7-8
CASTLEGNSNQPQHF
TGTGCCAGCACCTTGGAGGGAAATAGCAATCAGCCCCAGCATTTT
>-|TRBJ2-7|-|TRBV15
CATSGGEVGEQYF
TGTGCCACCAGCGGAGGGGAGGTCGGGGAGCAGTACTTC
>-|TRBJ2-3|-|TRBV9
CASSVGGGRTDTQYF
TGTGCCAGCAGCGTAGGAGGCGGTCGCACAGATACGCAGTATTTT
>-|TRBJ2-7|TRBD2|TRBV4-1
CASSLTSGSSYEQYF
TGCGCCAGCAGCCTAACTAGCGGGAGCTCCTACGAGCAGTACTTC
>once|TRBJ1-2|-|TRBV19
CASSPLTSLNYGYTF
TGTGCCAGTAGTCCCCTGACAAGCCTGAACTATGGCTACACCTTC
>-|TRBJ1-1|-|TRBV19
CASSMGLLNTEAFF
TGTGCCAGTAGTATGGGGCTGCTTAACACTGAAGCTTTCTTT
>-|TRBJ2-7|TRBD1|TRBV11-2
CASRYVGQSYEQYF
TGTGCCAGCAGATATGTGGGACAGTCTTACGAGCAGTACTTC
>few|TRBJ2-7|TRBD1|TRBV5-6
CASSPLGQGAAYEQYF
TGTGCCAGCAGCCCCCTGGGACAGGGGGCCGCCTACGAGCAGTACTTC
>-|TRBJ2-7|TRBD1|TRBV9
CASSPRGQFSYEQYF
TGTGCCAGCAGCCCGAGGGGGCAGTTCTCCTACGAGCAGTACTTC
>-|TRBJ2-7|TRBD2|TRBV2
CASSATSGRALEQYF
TGTGCCAGCAGCGCGACTAGCGGGAGGGCCTTGGAGCAGTACTTC
>once|TRBJ1-1|-|TRBV5-8
CASSLMNTEAFF
TGTGCCAGCAGCTTAATGAACACTGAAGCTTTCTTT